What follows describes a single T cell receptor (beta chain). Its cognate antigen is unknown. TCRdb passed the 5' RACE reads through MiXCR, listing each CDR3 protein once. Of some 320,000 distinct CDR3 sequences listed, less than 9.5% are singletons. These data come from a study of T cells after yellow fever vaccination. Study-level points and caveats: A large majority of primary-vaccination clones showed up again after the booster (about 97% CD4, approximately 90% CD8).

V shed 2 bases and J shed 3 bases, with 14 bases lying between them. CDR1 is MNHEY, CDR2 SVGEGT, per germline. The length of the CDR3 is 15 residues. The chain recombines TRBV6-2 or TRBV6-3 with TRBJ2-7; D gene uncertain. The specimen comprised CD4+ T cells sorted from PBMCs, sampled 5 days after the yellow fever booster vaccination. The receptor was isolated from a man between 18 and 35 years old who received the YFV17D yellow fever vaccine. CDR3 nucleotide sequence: TGTGCCAGCAGTTACGGTTCTCGACTGGGCTACGAGCAGTACGTC. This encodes CASSYGSRLGYEQYV.